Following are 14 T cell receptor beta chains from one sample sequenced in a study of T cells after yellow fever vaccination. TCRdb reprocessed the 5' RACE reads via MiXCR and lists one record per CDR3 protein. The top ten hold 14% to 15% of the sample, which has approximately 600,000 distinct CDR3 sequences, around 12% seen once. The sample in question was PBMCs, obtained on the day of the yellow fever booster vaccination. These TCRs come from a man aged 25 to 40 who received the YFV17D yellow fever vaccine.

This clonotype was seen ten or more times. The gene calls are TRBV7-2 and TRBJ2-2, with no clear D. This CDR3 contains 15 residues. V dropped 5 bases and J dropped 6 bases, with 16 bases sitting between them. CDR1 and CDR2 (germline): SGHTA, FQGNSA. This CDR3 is CASSLRVSSAGELFF. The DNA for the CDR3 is TGTGCCAGCAGCCTGAGAGTGAGCTCAGCCGGGGAGCTGTTTTTT.

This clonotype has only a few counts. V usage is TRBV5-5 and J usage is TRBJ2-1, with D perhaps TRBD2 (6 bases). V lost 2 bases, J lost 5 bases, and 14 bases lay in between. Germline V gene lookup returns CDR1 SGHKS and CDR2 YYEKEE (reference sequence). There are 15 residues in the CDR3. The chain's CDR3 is CASSFGGKENNEQFF. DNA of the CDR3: TGTGCCAGCAGCTTCGGCGGGAAGGAGAACAATGAGCAGTTCTTC.

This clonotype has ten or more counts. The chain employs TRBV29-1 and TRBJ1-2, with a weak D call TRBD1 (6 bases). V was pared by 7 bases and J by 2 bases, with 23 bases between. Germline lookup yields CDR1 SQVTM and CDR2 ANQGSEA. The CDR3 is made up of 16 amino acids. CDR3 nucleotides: TGCAGCGCCGGGCGCCGGGGGGGGCGAACAAACTATGGCTACACCTTC. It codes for CSAGRRGGRTNYGYTF. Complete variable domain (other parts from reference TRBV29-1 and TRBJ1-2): SAVISQKPSRDICQRGTSLTIQCQVDSQVTMMFWYRQQPGQSLTLIATANQGSEATYESGFVIDKFPISRPNLTFSTLTVSNMSPEDSSIYLCSAGRRGGRTNYGYTFGSGTRLTVV.

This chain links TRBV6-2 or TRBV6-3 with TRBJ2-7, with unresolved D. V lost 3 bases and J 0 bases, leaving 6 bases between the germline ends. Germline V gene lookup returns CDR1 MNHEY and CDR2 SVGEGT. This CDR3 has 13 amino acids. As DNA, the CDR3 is TGTGCCAGCAGTTATCTGAACTCCTACGAGCAGTACTTC. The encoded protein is CASSYLNSYEQYF.

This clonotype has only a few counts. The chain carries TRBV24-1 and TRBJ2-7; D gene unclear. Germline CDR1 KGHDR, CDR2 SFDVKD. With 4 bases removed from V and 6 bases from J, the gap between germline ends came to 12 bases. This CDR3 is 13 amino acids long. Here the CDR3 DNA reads TGTGCCACCAGTGACCCGAGGAGCACCGAGCAGTACTTC. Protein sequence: CATSDPRSTEQYF.

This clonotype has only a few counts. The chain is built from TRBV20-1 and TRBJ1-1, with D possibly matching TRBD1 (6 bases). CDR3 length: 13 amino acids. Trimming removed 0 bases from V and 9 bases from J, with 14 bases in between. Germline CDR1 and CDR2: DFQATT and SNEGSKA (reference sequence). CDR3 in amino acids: CSARDRGALQAFF. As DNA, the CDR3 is TGCAGTGCTAGAGATCGGGGGGCATTACAAGCTTTCTTT.

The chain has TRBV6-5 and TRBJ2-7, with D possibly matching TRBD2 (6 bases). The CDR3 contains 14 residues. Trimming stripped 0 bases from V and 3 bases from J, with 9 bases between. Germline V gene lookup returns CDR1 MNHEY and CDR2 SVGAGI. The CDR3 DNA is TGTGCCAGCAGTTACTCGCGGGGTTTCTACGAGCAGTACTTC. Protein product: CASSYSRGFYEQYF.

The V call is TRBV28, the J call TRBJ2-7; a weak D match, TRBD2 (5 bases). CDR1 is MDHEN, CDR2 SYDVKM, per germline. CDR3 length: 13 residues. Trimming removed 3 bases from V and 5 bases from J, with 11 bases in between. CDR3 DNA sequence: TGTGCCAGCAGTTTGGCGGAGGTGGACGAGCAGTACTTC. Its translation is CASSLAEVDEQYF.

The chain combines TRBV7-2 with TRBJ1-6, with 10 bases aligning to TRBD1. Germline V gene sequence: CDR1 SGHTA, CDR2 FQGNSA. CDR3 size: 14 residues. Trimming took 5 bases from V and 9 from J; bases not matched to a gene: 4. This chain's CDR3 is CASSPGTGVSPLHF. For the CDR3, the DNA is TGTGCCAGCAGCCCCGGGACAGGGGTTTCACCCCTCCACTTT.

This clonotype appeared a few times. For the CDR3, the DNA is TGTGCCTGGGACAGGACCTACAATGAGCAGTTCTTC. It translates to CAWDRTYNEQFF. The chain has TRBV30 and TRBJ2-1; D possibly corresponds to TRBD1 (6 bases). Trimming stripped 5 bases from V and 2 bases from J, with 7 bases between. This CDR3 is built from 12 residues. Germline CDR1 is GTSNPN and CDR2 is SVGIG (reference sequence).

The CDR3 spells CASSPAGVGGDTQYF. The CDR3 nucleotides read TGTGCCAGCAGCCCCGCTGGGGTTGGGGGAGATACGCAGTATTTT. The chain recombines TRBV7-2 with TRBJ2-3, with D perhaps given as TRBD1 or TRBD2 (5 bases each). V was shortened by 5 bases and J by 5 bases, with 17 bases between the two germline ends. Germline loops: CDR1 SGHTA, CDR2 FQGNSA. This CDR3 contains 15 residues.

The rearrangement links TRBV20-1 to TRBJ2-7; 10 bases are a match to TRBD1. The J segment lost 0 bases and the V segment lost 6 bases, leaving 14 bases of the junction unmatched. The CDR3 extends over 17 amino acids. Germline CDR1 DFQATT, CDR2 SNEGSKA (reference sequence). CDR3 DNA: TGCAGTGCGGACGGGACAGGGGAAGAGGGAAGCTCCTACGAGCAGTACTTC. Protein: CSADGTGEEGSSYEQYF.

The CDR3 is CASSIVGGDQPQHF. The DNA for the CDR3 is TGTGCCAGTAGTATAGTCGGCGGAGATCAGCCCCAGCATTTT. This chain joins TRBV19 and TRBJ1-5; D is uncertain. This CDR3 spans 14 amino acids. Looked up from germline, CDR1 is LNHDA and CDR2 is SQIVND (reference sequence). The V end lost 1 base, the J end lost 5 bases, and 9 bases lay between the germline ends.

In DNA, the CDR3 is TGCAGTGCTAGAAGAGTAGACGAGGGGGATACGCAGTATTTT. Protein product: CSARRVDEGDTQYF. The chain employs TRBV20-1 and TRBJ2-3; the D call may be TRBD1 or TRBD2 (5 bases each). The CDR3 totals 14 residues. Between the trimmed V and J ends, which lost 2 bases and 6 bases, there was a span of 15 bases. CDR1 and CDR2 from the germline V gene are DFQATT and SNEGSKA (reference sequence).